This T cell receptor beta chain was sequenced during a study of post-analysis software for immune sequencing data. Study as a whole: Courses of disease covered relapsing-remitting, secondary progressive and progressive-relapsing multiple sclerosis.

Whole-study results and caveats: Roughly 5 TRBV segments, TRBV5-6, TRBV5-1 and TRBV20-1 among them, were found more frequent in patients than controls. Among multiple sclerosis patients, normalized Chao1 diversity was significantly below that of controls.

On this clonotype: Its antigen is as yet unknown.

cDNA libraries for TCR beta contained unique molecular identifiers. TCRdb reprocessed the PCR reads via MiXCR and lists one record per CDR3 protein. Here the sample spans more than 450,000 distinct CDR3 sequences, roughly two fifths being singletons. CDR3 length: 15 residues. Between the trimmed V and J ends, which lost 3 bases and 3 bases, there was a span of 12 bases. From germline, CDR1 is SNHLY and CDR2 FYNNEI. The sequencing sample was made of blood. This sequence joins TRBV2 and TRBJ2-1; possible D gene TRBD2, 5 bases. This clonotype originated in a girl aged 10 to 17 with multiple sclerosis. CDR3 sequence (DNA): TGTGCCAGCAGTGACAGAGCGGCCATCTACAATGAGCAGTTCTTC. Translating it yields CASSDRAAIYNEQFF.